This entry features one T cell receptor (beta chain) sequence. This sample stems from a study of blood T cell repertoires in COVID-19. At the level of the study: Material from acute and convalescent COVID-19 was sourced from the United States, Italy and Spain.

V was shortened by 4 bases and J by 0 bases, with 22 bases between the two germline ends. The CDR3 is 19 amino acids. Germline CDR1 and CDR2: LNHNV and YYDKDF (reference sequence). Clones were read by immunoSEQ multiplex PCR, and TCRdb kept only the in-frame ones, dropping some. This repertoire shows 130,000 or so clones, roughly 71% found once; its top ten account for more than 15%. The chain is built from TRBV15 and TRBJ1-3; no firm D call. The sequence came from an elderly man with acute or convalescent COVID-19. Material for sequencing was peripheral blood. DNA for the CDR3: TGTGCCACCAGCAACGATCGAGGCACTGCAACCCACTCTGGAAACACCATATATTTT. Translating it yields CATSNDRGTATHSGNTIYF.